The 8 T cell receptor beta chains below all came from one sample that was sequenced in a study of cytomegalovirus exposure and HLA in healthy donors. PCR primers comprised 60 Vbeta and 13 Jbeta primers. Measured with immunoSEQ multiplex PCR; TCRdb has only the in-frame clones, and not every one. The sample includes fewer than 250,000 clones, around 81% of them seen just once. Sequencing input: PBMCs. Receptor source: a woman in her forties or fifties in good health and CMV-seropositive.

The CDR3 is CASSRQISGGLQETQYF. In nucleotides, the CDR3 is TGTGCCAGCAGCCGACAGATTAGCGGGGGCCTCCAAGAGACCCAGTACTTC. J is TRBJ2-5 and V is TRBV7-8, with TRBD2 identical over 9 bases. CDR1 and CDR2 from the germline V gene are SGHVS and FQNEAQ. The trim removed 5 bases at V and 1 base at J, leaving 11 bases unmatched. The CDR3 consists of 17 residues. Using reference TRBV7-8 and TRBJ2-5 for the parts outside the CDR3, the full variable domain is GAGVSQSPRYKVAKRGQDVALRCDPISGHVSLFWYQQALGQGPEFLTYFQNEAQLDKSGLPSDRFFAERPEGSVSTLKIQRTQQEDSAVYLCASSRQISGGLQETQYFGPGTRLLVL.

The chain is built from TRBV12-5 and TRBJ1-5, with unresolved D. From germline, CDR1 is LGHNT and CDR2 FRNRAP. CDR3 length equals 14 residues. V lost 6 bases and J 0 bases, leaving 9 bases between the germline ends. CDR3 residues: CASGLVLSNQPQHF. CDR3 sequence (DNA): TGTGCTAGTGGCCTCGTCCTTAGCAATCAGCCCCAGCATTTT. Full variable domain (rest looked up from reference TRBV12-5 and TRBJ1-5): DARVTQTPRHKVTEMGQEVTMRCQPILGHNTVFWYRQTMMQGLELLAYFRNRAPLDDSGMPKDRFSAEMPDATLATLKIQPSEPRDSAVYFCASGLVLSNQPQHFGDGTRLSIL.

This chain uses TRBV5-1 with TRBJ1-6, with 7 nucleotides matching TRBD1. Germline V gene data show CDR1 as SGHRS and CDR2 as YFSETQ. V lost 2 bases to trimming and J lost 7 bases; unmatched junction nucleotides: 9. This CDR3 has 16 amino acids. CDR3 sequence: CASSFKSGTDNSPLHF. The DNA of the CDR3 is TGCGCCAGCAGCTTCAAATCCGGGACAGACAATTCACCCCTCCACTTT.

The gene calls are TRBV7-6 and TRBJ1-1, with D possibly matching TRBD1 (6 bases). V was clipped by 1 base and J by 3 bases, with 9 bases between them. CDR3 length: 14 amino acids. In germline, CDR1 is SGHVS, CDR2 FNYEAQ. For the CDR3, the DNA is TGTGCCAGCAGCTTAGATCCAGGGGACACTGAAGCTTTCTTT. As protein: CASSLDPGDTEAFF.

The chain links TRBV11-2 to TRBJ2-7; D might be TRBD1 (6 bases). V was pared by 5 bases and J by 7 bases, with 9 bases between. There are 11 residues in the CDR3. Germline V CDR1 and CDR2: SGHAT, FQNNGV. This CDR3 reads CASSRGTEQYF. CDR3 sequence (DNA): TGTGCCAGCAGCCGAGGGACAGAGCAGTACTTC.

The CDR3 sequence is CASSLVLSGRDSSYNEQFF. CDR3 DNA sequence: TGTGCCAGCAGCTTAGTATTATCGGGGCGGGACAGCTCCTACAATGAGCAGTTCTTC. This chain uses TRBV7-8 with TRBJ2-1; a possible D gene is TRBD1 (7 bases). The V end was cut by 1 base, the J end by 0 bases, with 19 bases between. The germline gives CDR1 SGHVS, CDR2 FQNEAQ. The CDR3 has 19 residues.

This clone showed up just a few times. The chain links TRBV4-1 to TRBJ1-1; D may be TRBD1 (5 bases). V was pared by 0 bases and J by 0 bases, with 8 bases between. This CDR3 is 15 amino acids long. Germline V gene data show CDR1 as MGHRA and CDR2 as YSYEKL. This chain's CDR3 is CASSQDGAMNTEAFF. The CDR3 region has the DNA TGCGCCAGCAGCCAAGATGGGGCCATGAACACTGAAGCTTTCTTT.

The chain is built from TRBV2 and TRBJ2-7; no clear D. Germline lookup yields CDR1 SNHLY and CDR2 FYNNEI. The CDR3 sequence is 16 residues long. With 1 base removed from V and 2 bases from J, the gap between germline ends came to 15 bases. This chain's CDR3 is CASSEVTAGITYEQYF. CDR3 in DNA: TGTGCCAGCAGTGAAGTCACGGCAGGAATAACCTACGAGCAGTACTTC.